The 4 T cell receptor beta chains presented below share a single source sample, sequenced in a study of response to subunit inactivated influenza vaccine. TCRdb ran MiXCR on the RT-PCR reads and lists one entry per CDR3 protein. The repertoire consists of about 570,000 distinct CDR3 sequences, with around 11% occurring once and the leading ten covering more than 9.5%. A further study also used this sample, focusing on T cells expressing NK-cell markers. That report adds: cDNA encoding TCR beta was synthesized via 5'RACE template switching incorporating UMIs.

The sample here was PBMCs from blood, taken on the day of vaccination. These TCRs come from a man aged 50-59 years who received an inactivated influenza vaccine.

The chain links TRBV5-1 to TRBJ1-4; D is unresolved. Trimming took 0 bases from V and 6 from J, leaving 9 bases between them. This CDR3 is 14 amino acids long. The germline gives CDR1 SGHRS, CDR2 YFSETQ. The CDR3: CASSLVRPDEKLFF. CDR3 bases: TGCGCCAGCAGCTTGGTTAGGCCCGATGAAAAACTGTTTTTT.

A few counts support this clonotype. The CDR3 is CASSFLQGAGYTF. CDR3 coding DNA: TGTGCCAGCAGTTTCCTCCAGGGTGCTGGCTACACCTTC. This sequence joins TRBV12-3 or TRBV12-4 and TRBJ1-2; a possible D gene is TRBD1 (5 bases). V shed 3 bases and J shed 7 bases, with 12 bases lying between them. The length of the CDR3 is 13 residues.

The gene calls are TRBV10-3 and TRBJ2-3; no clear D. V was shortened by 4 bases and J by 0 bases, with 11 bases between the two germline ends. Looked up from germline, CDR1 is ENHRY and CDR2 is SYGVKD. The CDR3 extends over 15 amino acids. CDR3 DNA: TGTGCCATCAGTGCCTCGTGGGGAAGCACAGATACGCAGTATTTT. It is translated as CAISASWGSTDTQYF.

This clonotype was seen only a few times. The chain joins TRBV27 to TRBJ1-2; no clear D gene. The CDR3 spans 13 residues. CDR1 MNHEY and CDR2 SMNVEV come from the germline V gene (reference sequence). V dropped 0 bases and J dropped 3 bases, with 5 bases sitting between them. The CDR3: CASSLSGYYGYTF. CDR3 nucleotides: TGTGCCAGCAGTTTATCGGGATACTATGGCTACACCTTC.